These T cell receptor beta chains were read from a single sample in a study of beta chain features in type 1 diabetes. Clones were sequenced by immunoSEQ multiplex PCR, and TCRdb holds only the in-frame ones, with some missing. The repertoire holds under 250,000 clones, with approximately 15% as singletons. The sequencing input was naive CD4+ T cells from blood. All receptors derive from a man aged 25 to 40 with type 1 diabetes. The CDR3 runs from the conserved cysteine through the conserved F or W. The order of the fields is J gene, D gene, clone size, V gene, CDR3 protein, CDR3 DNA. The D gene is left open where the match is weak. A clone size is listed for some rows: how often the clone was seen (once, few, many), or a class if it is expanded.

TRBJ1-1 | . | . | TRBV29-1 | CSVSRGPEAFF | TGCAGCGTTTCCAGGGGCCCTGAAGCTTTCTTT
TRBJ2-7 | . | few | TRBV7-9 | CASSPRGYEQYF | TGTGCCAGCAGCCCCCGGGGCTACGAGCAGTACTTC
TRBJ2-7 | . | . | TRBV7-2 | CASSLPGRRYEQYF | TGTGCCAGCAGCTTACCCGGGAGACGGTACGAGCAGTACTTC
TRBJ1-1 | . | few | TRBV5-1 | CASSLQQNTEAFF | TGCGCCAGCAGCTTGCAACAGAACACTGAAGCTTTCTTT
TRBJ2-1 | TRBD2 | . | TRBV9 | CASSVGSGGDNEQFF | TGTGCCAGCAGCGTAGGCTCGGGGGGGGACAATGAGCAGTTCTTC
TRBJ2-5 | TRBD1 | . | TRBV11-2 | CASSPNGQGAGETQYF | TGTGCCAGCAGCCCTAACGGACAGGGGGCCGGTGAGACCCAGTACTTC
TRBJ2-7 | TRBD1 | few | TRBV15 | CATSRDRDSFYEQYF | TGTGCCACCAGCAGAGATAGGGACAGCTTTTACGAGCAGTACTTC
TRBJ2-4 | . | . | TRBV6-1 | CASSSGLAKNIQYF | TGTGCCAGCAGCTCCGGACTAGCCAAAAACATTCAGTACTTC
TRBJ1-1 | . | few | TRBV14 | CASSPLGNTEAFF | TGTGCCAGCAGCCCCTTGGGCAACACTGAAGCTTTCTTT
TRBJ1-2 | TRBD1 | few | TRBV5-1 | CASSLGQTYGYTF | TGCGCCAGCAGTCTGGGACAGACCTATGGCTACACCTTC
TRBJ2-1 | TRBD2 | few | TRBV4-1 | CASSPGLAGLYNEQFF | TGCGCCAGCAGCCCTGGACTAGCGGGACTCTACAATGAGCAGTTCTTC
TRBJ2-5 | TRBD1 | few | TRBV19 | CASSTTGLAQETQYF | TGTGCCAGTAGTACGACAGGGTTGGCCCAAGAGACCCAGTACTTC
TRBJ2-1 | . | few | TRBV6-6 | CASMGQGPYNEQFF | TGTGCCAGCATGGGGCAGGGGCCATACAATGAGCAGTTCTTC
TRBJ2-1 | . | . | TRBV5-1 | CASSLASNEQFF | TGCGCCAGCAGCTTGGCGAGCAATGAGCAGTTCTTC
TRBJ2-5 | TRBD2 | few | TRBV5-1 | CASSLMGGGQETQYF | TGCGCCAGCAGCTTGATGGGGGGGGGCCAAGAGACCCAGTACTTC
TRBJ2-3 | . | few | TRBV4-1 | CASSQGQGPDTQYF | TGCGCCAGCAGCCAAGGACAAGGTCCTGATACGCAGTATTTT
TRBJ2-1 | . | few | TRBV4-2 | CASSQGRLTLAAHNEQFF | TGTGCCAGCAGCCAAGGTAGGCTAACGTTAGCGGCCCACAATGAGCAGTTCTTC
TRBJ1-6 | . | . | TRBV6-1 | CASTGRENSPLHF | TGTGCCAGCACCGGACGGGAGAATTCACCCCTCCACTTT
TRBJ1-2 | TRBD1 | . | TRBV5-1 | CASTGTGGAGYGYTF | TGCGCCAGCACCGGGACAGGGGGCGCCGGCTATGGCTACACCTTC
TRBJ2-7 | TRBD2 | few | TRBV7-2 | CASSGRLALSSYEQYF | TGTGCCAGCAGCGGGAGACTAGCTTTAAGCTCCTACGAGCAGTACTTC
TRBJ2-7 | TRBD2 | few | TRBV5-4 | CASSLGGGQAAYEQYF | TGTGCCAGCAGCTTGGGGGGGGGTCAGGCGGCCTACGAGCAGTACTTC
TRBJ2-1 | TRBD2 | few | TRBV2 | CASSRLAGGQGEQFF | TGTGCCAGCAGTCGACTAGCGGGAGGTCAAGGTGAGCAGTTCTTC
TRBJ2-5 | TRBD2 | . | TRBV4-1 | CASSHASGRAVKETQYF | TGCGCCAGCAGCCATGCTAGCGGGAGGGCCGTAAAAGAGACCCAGTACTTC
TRBJ2-5 | TRBD2 | few | TRBV7-2 | CASTTKREGQETQYF | TGTGCCAGCACCACCAAGCGGGAGGGTCAAGAGACCCAGTACTTC
TRBJ1-4 | TRBD1 | few | TRBV5-4 | CASSRGQGKEKLFF | TGTGCCAGCAGCCGGGGACAGGGAAAGGAAAAACTGTTTTTT
TRBJ2-4 | TRBD1 | few | TRBV6-6 | CASVDRDENIQYF | TGTGCCAGCGTAGACAGGGATGAAAACATTCAGTACTTC
TRBJ2-5 | . | . | TRBV7-2 | CASSFSRGGETQYF | TGTGCCAGCAGCTTTTCCAGGGGTGGAGAGACCCAGTACTTC
TRBJ2-5 | . | few | TRBV2 | CAITPSGWEETQYF | TGTGCCATCACACCATCGGGTTGGGAAGAGACCCAGTACTTC
TRBJ1-1 | TRBD1 | few | TRBV9 | CASSVNTGETEAFF | TGTGCCAGCAGCGTGAACACAGGGGAAACTGAAGCTTTCTTT
TRBJ1-2 | . | few | TRBV9 | CASSVGVLPGHLNYGYTF | TGTGCCAGCAGCGTAGGCGTTCTTCCGGGACACCTAAACTATGGCTACACCTTC
TRBJ1-2 | TRBD1 | . | TRBV5-1 | CASSTATGGIDYGYTF | TGCGCCAGCAGCACGGCGACAGGGGGGATAGACTATGGCTACACCTTC
TRBJ2-1 | TRBD1 | few | TRBV11-2 | CASSRDRAEQFF | TGTGCCAGCAGCCGAGACAGGGCGGAGCAGTTCTTC
TRBJ2-6 | . | . | TRBV28 | CASRPDRPSGANVLTF | TGTGCCAGCAGACCCGACAGGCCCTCGGGGGCCAACGTCCTGACTTTC
TRBJ1-5 | . | . | TRBV6-1 | CASRSENQPQHF | TGTGCCAGCCGATCCGAGAATCAGCCCCAGCATTTT
TRBJ1-5 | . | few | TRBV10-3 | CAISDGGQPQHF | TGTGCCATCAGTGATGGAGGGCAGCCCCAGCATTTT
TRBJ2-3 | TRBD2 | . | TRBV5-6 | CASSTGGTTDTQYF | TGTGCCAGCAGCACGGGGGGGACCACAGATACGCAGTATTTT
TRBJ2-5 | . | . | TRBV5-1 | CASSVSGTQETQYF | TGCGCCAGCAGCGTATCCGGGACACAAGAGACCCAGTACTTC
TRBJ2-1 | . | . | TRBV11-2 | CASSPGTEQFF | TGTGCCAGCAGCCCCGGGACAGAGCAGTTCTTC
TRBJ1-3 | TRBD1 | few | TRBV30 | CAWGGQGAGNTIYF | TGTGCCTGGGGGGGACAGGGGGCTGGAAACACCATATATTTT
TRBJ2-3 | TRBD2 | . | TRBV4-2 | CASSQAPPTSGSTDTQYF | TGTGCCAGCAGCCAAGCCCCCCCGACTAGCGGGAGCACAGATACGCAGTATTTT
TRBJ2-7 | TRBD1 | . | TRBV2 | CATRQGGYEQYF | TGTGCCACCCGACAGGGGGGCTACGAGCAGTACTTC
TRBJ1-5 | TRBD1 | . | TRBV2 | CASSERQGNQPQHF | TGTGCCAGCAGTGAAAGACAGGGGAATCAGCCCCAGCATTTT
TRBJ2-1 | TRBD2 | few | TRBV18 | CASSLTSVSSYNEQFF | TGTGCCAGCTCACTCACTAGCGTAAGCTCCTACAATGAGCAGTTCTTC
TRBJ2-7 | . | . | TRBV7-9 | CASSRMIDSYEQYF | TGTGCCAGCAGCCGTATGATAGATTCCTACGAGCAGTACTTC
TRBJ2-3 | TRBD2 | . | TRBV5-4 | CASSKLSAGGADTQYF | TGTGCCAGCAGCAAACTTTCAGCGGGAGGGGCAGATACGCAGTATTTT
TRBJ2-1 | . | . | TRBV5-1 | CASSLGYSYNEQFF | TGCGCCAGCAGCTTGGGCTATTCCTACAATGAGCAGTTCTTC
TRBJ2-5 | . | . | TRBV19 | CASQGRGPSEETQYF | TGTGCCAGTCAGGGGCGCGGGCCCTCGGAAGAGACCCAGTACTTC
TRBJ1-5 | . | . | TRBV4-1 | CASRRTVTLSNQPQHF | TGCGCCAGCAGGCGGACAGTTACCCTTAGCAATCAGCCCCAGCATTTT
TRBJ2-1 | . | . | TRBV12-5 | CASAQVLGGYNEQFF | TGTGCTAGTGCCCAAGTACTAGGGGGATACAATGAGCAGTTCTTC
TRBJ2-7 | TRBD2 | few | TRBV4-1 | CASSPTELAGHEQYF | TGCGCCAGCAGCCCCACGGAGCTAGCGGGACACGAGCAGTACTTC
TRBJ1-2 | . | few | TRBV4-1 | CASSQGPGRTNYGYTF | TGCGCCAGCAGCCAAGGTCCGGGTAGGACTAACTATGGCTACACCTTC
TRBJ2-5 | TRBD2 | . | TRBV9 | CASSVALRTSAQETQYF | TGTGCCAGCAGCGTAGCGCTTAGGACTAGCGCCCAAGAGACCCAGTACTTC
TRBJ1-5 | . | few | TRBV4-1 | CASSQEGGGNQPQHF | TGCGCCAGCAGCCAAGAAGGGGGAGGGAATCAGCCCCAGCATTTT
TRBJ2-7 | TRBD2 | few | TRBV29-1 | CSVDGGGEQYF | TGCAGCGTCGATGGGGGGGGCGAGCAGTACTTC
TRBJ1-2 | . | . | TRBV2 | CASSEYGRDGYTF | TGTGCCAGCAGTGAGTACGGTCGGGATGGCTACACCTTC
TRBJ2-2 | TRBD2 | . | TRBV5-1 | CASSLAGGANTGELFF | TGCGCCAGCAGCTTGGCCGGGGGGGCAAACACCGGGGAGCTGTTTTTT